One sample yielded the 19 T cell receptor beta chains listed below, sequenced in a study of identical twins. TCRdb itself ran the 5' RACE reads through MiXCR, one entry per CDR3 protein. The data show 150,000 or so distinct CDR3 sequences, around 3.5% seen once. Sequenced sample: memory T cells sorted from blood. The source is a young man in good health.

This clonotype was observed at least ten times. The gene calls are TRBV7-2 and TRBJ1-2; no clear D. Germline V gene sequence: CDR1 SGHTA, CDR2 FQGNSA. This CDR3 has 15 amino acids. Between the trimmed V and J ends, which lost 6 bases and 3 bases, there was a span of 17 bases. CDR3 region: CASRLHSSLDYGYTF. The CDR3 DNA sequence: TGTGCCAGCAGACTACACTCGAGTCTGGACTATGGCTACACCTTC.

This clonotype was counted many times. The J gene is TRBJ2-3, the V gene TRBV5-6; 7 bases are shared with TRBD2. Germline CDR1 is SGHDT and CDR2 is YYEEEE. J gave up 10 bases and V 3 bases, and 11 bases lay outside the gene matches. The length of the CDR3 is 14 residues. The CDR3, as DNA: TGTGCCAGCAGCTCAAGTCCCCAGCGGGACGCGCAGTATTTT. The encoded protein is CASSSSPQRDAQYF.

This clonotype was found many times. The chain employs TRBV6-1 and TRBJ2-7; TRBD1 aligns across 7 bases. The J segment lost 6 bases and the V segment lost 6 bases, leaving 14 bases of the junction unmatched. CDR3 length: 15 amino acids. Germline V gene lookup returns CDR1 MNHNS and CDR2 SASEGT. The CDR3 sequence is CASRITRDRVGEQYF. DNA for the CDR3: TGTGCCAGCAGGATAACCCGAGACAGGGTCGGCGAGCAGTACTTC.

The sample holds many counts of this clonotype. This chain uses TRBV15 with TRBJ2-7; D gene ambiguous. V lost 0 bases to trimming and J lost 4 bases, with 10 bases between them. CDR3 length equals 14 residues. The germline CDR1 and CDR2 sequences are LNHNV and YYDKDF (reference sequence). The CDR3 bases are TGTGCCACCAGCAGAGAGTTACAGAAGTACGAGCAGTACTTC. Translating it yields CATSRELQKYEQYF.

A word on this clonotype: Just one base apart from a much larger clone, this may be a read error. This chain uses TRBV3-1 with TRBJ2-5; no definite D call. Germline V CDR1 and CDR2: LGHDT, YNNKEL (reference sequence). The CDR3 is made up of 12 amino acids. This chain's CDR3 is CASSPNLVTQHF. The CDR3 DNA reads TGTGCCAGCAGCCCAAATTTAGTAACCCAGCACTTC.

This clonotype showed up many times. The chain employs TRBV5-1 and TRBJ2-1, with 12 positions matching TRBD2. CDR1 and CDR2 from the germline V gene are SGHRS and YFSETQ. The CDR3 spans 16 residues. The trim removed 3 bases at V and 7 bases at J, leaving 8 bases unmatched. The CDR3 bases are TGCGCCAGCAGCTCGAGACTAGCGGGAGTCGGAAATGAGCAGTTCTTC. It is translated as CASSSRLAGVGNEQFF.

This clonotype was found many times. J is TRBJ2-1 and V is TRBV4-3; no reliable D call. This CDR3 contains 16 residues. Germline V CDR1 and CDR2: LGHNA, YSLEER. Trimming left V 4 bases short and J 0 bases short, with 13 bases between. The CDR3 loop reads CASSLGDFSSYNEQFF. CDR3 bases: TGCGCCAGCAGCCTAGGAGACTTTAGCTCCTACAATGAGCAGTTCTTC.

This clonotype was seen a handful of times. The chain has TRBV10-3 and TRBJ2-1, with D perhaps TRBD1 (5 bases). Per germline, CDR1 ENHRY and CDR2 SYGVKD. Trimming shortened V by 4 bases and J by 3 bases, and 10 bases separated the two germline ends. CDR3 length equals 14 residues. CDR3 nucleotide sequence: TGTGCCATCAGTGGACAGACAAACTACAATGAGCAGTTCTTC. As protein: CAISGQTNYNEQFF.

This clonotype was counted at least ten times. The CDR3 DNA is TGTGCCAGCAGTCCGAGGGACAGGGAGCCCCAGCATTTT. This codes for CASSPRDREPQHF. This chain links TRBV12-3 or TRBV12-4 with TRBJ1-5; 9 bases match TRBD1. The CDR3 covers 13 residues. The junction had 4 bases not matched to a gene; V was cut back by 5 bases and J by 8 bases.

This clonotype occurred many times. V and J are TRBV7-2 and TRBJ2-1, with unresolved D. The germline V gene encodes CDR1 SGHTA and CDR2 FQGNSA. The CDR3 sequence is 10 residues long. Trimming took 3 bases from V and 13 from J, leaving 7 bases between them. The CDR3 nucleotides are TGTGCCAGCAGCTTGGGTTCCCAGTTCTTC. It yields the protein CASSLGSQFF. Drawing the rest from reference TRBV7-2 and TRBJ2-1, the complete variable domain is GAGVSQSPSNKVTEKGKDVELRCDPISGHTALYWYRQSLGQGLEFLIYFQGNSAPDKSGLPSDRFSAERTGGSVSTLTIQRTQQEDSAVYLCASSLGSQFFGPGTRLTVL.

This chain links TRBV6-1 with TRBJ2-2, with D perhaps being TRBD1 or TRBD2 (5 bases each). Trimming stripped 7 bases from V and 4 bases from J, with 16 bases between. Germline CDR1 and CDR2: MNHNS and SASEGT. This CDR3 comprises 15 residues. CDR3 in DNA: TGTGCCAGCATTGGGGGTAATGGGTTCACCGGGGAGCTGTTTTTT. Protein product: CASIGGNGFTGELFF.

This clonotype was seen repeatedly, ten times or more. V gene TRBV18 combines with J gene TRBJ2-3, with D perhaps matching TRBD1 (5 bases). V lost 3 bases and J 10 bases, leaving 11 bases between the germline ends. CDR1 is KGHSH, CDR2 LQKENI, per germline. The CDR3 totals 12 residues. The CDR3 loop reads CASSPSQGPQYF. The CDR3 DNA follows: TGTGCCAGCTCACCGAGCCAGGGTCCGCAGTATTTT.

There are many counts of this clonotype. The chain combines TRBV14 with TRBJ2-4, with D hard to call. This CDR3 is 14 amino acids long. The germline gives CDR1 SGHDN, CDR2 FVKESK. Trimming pared 5 bases from V and 2 bases from J, leaving 10 bases between. The CDR3 DNA reads as TGTGCCAGCAGCTCTAAACCCACCAAAAACATTCAGTACTTC. This gives the protein CASSSKPTKNIQYF.

This clonotype showed up many times. The rearrangement joins TRBV19 to TRBJ1-6; TRBD1 matches 7 bases. The CDR3 contains 17 residues. V shed 4 bases, J shed 5 bases, and the junction held 11 bases outside the gene matches. Germline-derived CDR1 and CDR2 are LNHDA and SQIVND (reference sequence). The CDR3 loop is CASSTHTGVGNNSPLHF. The CDR3 DNA sequence: TGTGCCAGTAGTACCCATACAGGGGTTGGTAATAATTCACCCCTCCACTTT.

The V gene is TRBV25-1, the J gene TRBJ2-1, with TRBD1 matching over 12 bases. Losses at the gene ends were 3 bases for V and 6 bases for J; bases not matched to a gene: 6. The CDR3 has 16 residues. Germline V gene sequence: CDR1 MGHDK, CDR2 SYGVNS. CDR3 in amino acids: CASSEPGQGALNEQFF. In DNA, the CDR3 is TGTGCCAGCAGTGAGCCGGGACAGGGGGCTCTCAATGAGCAGTTCTTC.

There are many counts of this clonotype. The chain links TRBV24-1 to TRBJ1-4, with TRBD1 matching over 10 bases. The CDR3 runs 17 residues. The V gene end was trimmed by 3 bases and the J gene end by 6 bases; junction bases not matched to a gene: 9. Germline V gene sequence: CDR1 KGHDR, CDR2 SFDVKD. The CDR3 nucleotides are TGTGCCACCAGTGATCCCACCCCGGACAGGGGGTATGAAAAACTGTTTTTT. This sequence encodes CATSDPTPDRGYEKLFF.

This sequence joins TRBV28 and TRBJ2-1; 11 positions agree with TRBD2. Per the germline V gene, CDR1 is MDHEN and CDR2 is SYDVKM. The CDR3 consists of 12 residues. Unmatched junction bases numbered 3, after V lost 11 bases and J lost 6 bases. DNA of the CDR3: TGTGCCCGCCTAGCGGGAGGCAATGAGCAGTTCTTC. Protein: CARLAGGNEQFF.

Only a few counts were recorded for this clonotype. The chain links TRBV7-3 to TRBJ2-3; D not certain. V lost 0 bases and J lost 4, with 5 bases in between. From germline, CDR1 is SGHTA and CDR2 FQGTGA. The CDR3 totals 13 residues. The CDR3, as DNA: TGTGCCAGCAGCTTAACGGTTTCAGATACGCAGTATTTT. Protein product: CASSLTVSDTQYF.

This clonotype was detected a few times. V is TRBV7-6 and J is TRBJ2-7, with D possibly matching TRBD2 (5 bases). This CDR3 spans 12 amino acids. V lost 5 bases, J lost 4 bases, and 9 bases lay in between. Germline CDR1 is SGHVS and CDR2 is FNYEAQ. The CDR3 coding sequence is TGTGCCAGCAGCCCGCCGGGGTACGAGCAGTACTTC. Its translation is CASSPPGYEQYF.